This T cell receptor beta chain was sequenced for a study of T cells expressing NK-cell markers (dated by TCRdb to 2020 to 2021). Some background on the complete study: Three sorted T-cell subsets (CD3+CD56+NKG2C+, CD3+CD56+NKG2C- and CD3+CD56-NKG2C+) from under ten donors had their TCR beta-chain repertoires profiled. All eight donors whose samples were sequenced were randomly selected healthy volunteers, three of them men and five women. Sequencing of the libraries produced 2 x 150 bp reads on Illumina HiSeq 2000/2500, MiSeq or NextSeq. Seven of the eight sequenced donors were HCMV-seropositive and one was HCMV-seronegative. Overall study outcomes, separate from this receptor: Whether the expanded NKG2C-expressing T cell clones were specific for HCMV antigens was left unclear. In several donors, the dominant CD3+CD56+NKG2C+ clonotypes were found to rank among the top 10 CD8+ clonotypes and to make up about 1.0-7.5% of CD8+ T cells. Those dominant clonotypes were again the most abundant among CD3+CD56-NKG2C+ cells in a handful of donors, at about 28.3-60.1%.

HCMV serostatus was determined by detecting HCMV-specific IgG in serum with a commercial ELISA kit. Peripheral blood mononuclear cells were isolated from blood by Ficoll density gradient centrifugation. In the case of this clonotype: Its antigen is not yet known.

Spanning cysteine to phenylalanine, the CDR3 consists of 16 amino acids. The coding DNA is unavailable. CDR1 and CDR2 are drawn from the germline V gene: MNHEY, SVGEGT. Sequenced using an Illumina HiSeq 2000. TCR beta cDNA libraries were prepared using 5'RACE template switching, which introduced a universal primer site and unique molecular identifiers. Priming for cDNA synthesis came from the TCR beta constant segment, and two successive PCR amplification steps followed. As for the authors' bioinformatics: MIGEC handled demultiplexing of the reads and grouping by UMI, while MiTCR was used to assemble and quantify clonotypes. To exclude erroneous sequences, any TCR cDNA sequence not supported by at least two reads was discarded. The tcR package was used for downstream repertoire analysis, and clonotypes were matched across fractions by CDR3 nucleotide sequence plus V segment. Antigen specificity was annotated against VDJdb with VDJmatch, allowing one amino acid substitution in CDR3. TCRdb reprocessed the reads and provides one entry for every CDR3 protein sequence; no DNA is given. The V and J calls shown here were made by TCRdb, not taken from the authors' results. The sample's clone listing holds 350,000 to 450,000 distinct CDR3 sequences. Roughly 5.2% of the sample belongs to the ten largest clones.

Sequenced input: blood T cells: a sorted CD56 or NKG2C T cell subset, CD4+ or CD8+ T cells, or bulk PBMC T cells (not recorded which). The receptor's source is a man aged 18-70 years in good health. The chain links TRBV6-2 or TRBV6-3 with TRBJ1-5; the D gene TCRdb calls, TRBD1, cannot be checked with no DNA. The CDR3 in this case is CASSSNRVWGNQPQHF.